Shown below are 10 T cell receptor beta chains from a single sample sequenced in a study of cytomegalovirus exposure and HLA in healthy donors. In the PCR, 60 Vbeta and 13 Jbeta primers were used. TCRdb keeps only in-frame clones here, not all; method: immunoSEQ multiplex PCR. The sample includes approximately 140,000 clones, 65% to 85% of them seen just once. The sequenced sample was PBMCs. The receptors stem from a male donor in good health and CMV-seronegative.

The chain employs TRBV6-5 and TRBJ2-1; 8 bases match TRBD2. V was pared by 5 bases and J by 10 bases, with 13 bases of the junction left unmatched. The CDR3 contains 15 residues. Germline assignment: CDR1 MNHEY and CDR2 SVGAGI. In DNA, the CDR3 is TGTGCCAGCAGTCGAGCGGGAGTAAAGGTCAGCGAGCAGTTCTTC. Encoded protein: CASSRAGVKVSEQFF.

This chain connects TRBV5-1 to TRBJ2-1, with D possibly TRBD2 on 5 matching bases. This CDR3 is 12 amino acids long. Trimming stripped 6 bases from V and 6 bases from J, with 10 bases between. Germline CDR1 and CDR2: SGHRS and YFSETQ. CDR3: CASMSGVNEQFF. CDR3 in DNA: TGCGCCAGCATGTCCGGGGTCAATGAGCAGTTCTTC. The full variable domain, completed using reference TRBV5-1 and TRBJ2-1, is KAGVTQTPRYLIKTRGQQVTLSCSPISGHRSVSWYQQTPGQGLQFLFEYFSETQRNKGNFPGRFSGRQFSNSRSEMNVSTLELGDSALYLCASMSGVNEQFFGPGTRLTVL.

The V gene is TRBV7-9, the J gene TRBJ1-5, with TRBD1 as a possible D gene (6 bases). The germline V and J ends were trimmed by 9 bases and 2 bases, with 20 bases remaining between them. The germline gives CDR1 SEHNR, CDR2 FQNEAQ (reference sequence). This CDR3 has 16 residues. The DNA of the CDR3 is TGTGCCAGTGCCGGCTGGGGGGGCGATGGCAATCAGCCCCAGCATTTT. Protein sequence: CASAGWGGDGNQPQHF.

This sequence joins TRBV7-9 and TRBJ2-5; D is perhaps TRBD2 (6 bases). V was clipped by 8 bases and J by 5 bases, with 24 bases between them. CDR1 and CDR2 from the germline V gene are SEHNR and FQNEAQ (reference sequence). This CDR3 is built from 16 residues. Written as DNA, the CDR3 is TGTGCCAGCGGTTCATCCGGAGGGCCGTCTCCCGAGACCCAGTACTTC. Amino acid sequence: CASGSSGGPSPETQYF.

This clone was detected only once. The chain employs TRBV2 and TRBJ2-1; no firm D call. The V end lost 6 bases, the J end lost 6 bases, and 9 bases lay between the germline ends. This CDR3 is 12 amino acids long. In germline, CDR1 is SNHLY, CDR2 FYNNEI. The CDR3 is CASSLYSNEQFF. CDR3 nucleotides: TGTGCCAGCAGCCTGTATAGCAATGAGCAGTTCTTC.

The V gene is TRBV29-1, the J gene TRBJ1-1; D is perhaps TRBD1 (6 bases). The V end was cut by 5 bases, the J end by 3 bases, with 13 bases between. The CDR3 runs to 13 residues. Germline loops: CDR1 SQVTM, CDR2 ANQGSEA. DNA of the CDR3: TGCAGCGTTAATCAGGGGTTGTACACTGAAGCTTTCTTT. Its protein is CSVNQGLYTEAFF.

The rearrangement links TRBV7-2 to TRBJ2-7; 9 nucleotides agree with TRBD2. In germline, CDR1 is SGHTA, CDR2 FQGNSA. V shed 4 bases, J shed 3 bases, and the junction held 1 base outside the gene matches. CDR3 length: 13 amino acids. The CDR3 here is CASSSTSGYEQYF. CDR3 nucleotides: TGTGCCAGCAGCTCGACTAGCGGCTACGAGCAGTACTTC.

This clone was seen a handful of times. The rearrangement uses TRBV7-3 and TRBJ2-2; 7 bases agree with TRBD2. Germline loops: CDR1 SGHTA, CDR2 FQGTGA. After removal of 2 bases from V and 2 bases from J, the junction contained 2 bases not matched to a gene. This CDR3 is built from 15 residues. In DNA, the CDR3 is TGTGCCAGCAGCTTAGAGCGGGACAACACCGGGGAGCTGTTTTTT. The encoded protein is CASSLERDNTGELFF.

The chain carries TRBV7-9 and TRBJ1-1, with a weak D call TRBD1 (6 bases). The V gene's germline CDR1 is SEHNR and CDR2 FQNEAQ (reference sequence). The germline V and J ends were trimmed by 3 bases and 0 bases, with 14 bases remaining between them. This CDR3 contains 16 residues. The CDR3, as DNA: TGTGCCAGCAGCTTGGGATCCGGGACAATGAACACTGAAGCTTTCTTT. It is translated as CASSLGSGTMNTEAFF. Variable domain in full (rest from reference TRBV7-9 and TRBJ1-1): DTGVSQNPRHKITKRGQNVTFRCDPISEHNRLYWYRQTLGQGPEFLTYFQNEAQLEKSRLLSDRFSAERPKGSFSTLEIQRTEQGDSAMYLCASSLGSGTMNTEAFFGQGTRLTVV.

The chain couples TRBV7-2 to TRBJ2-3, with TRBD2 identical over 8 bases. The CDR3 runs to 17 residues. Germline CDR1 SGHTA, CDR2 FQGNSA. V gave up 5 bases and J gave up 2 bases; unmatched junction bases: 12. The CDR3 bases are TGTGCCAGCAGCCGGAAAGTAAAAGCGGGAGCCACAGATACGCAGTATTTT. It yields the protein CASSRKVKAGATDTQYF.